These 18 T cell receptor beta chains were all obtained from the same sample, sequenced in a study of blood T cell repertoires in COVID-19. The method was immunoSEQ multiplex PCR; TCRdb's version includes in-frame clones alone and lacks a portion of them. Of roughly 70,000 clones listed, about nine tenths are singletons. Sequencing used peripheral blood. Receptors were obtained from a woman older than 75 with active COVID-19.

The V call is TRBV5-4, the J call TRBJ1-3, with TRBD1 identical over 9 bases. The V segment lost 4 bases and the J segment 4 bases; nucleotides outside the gene matches: 6. The CDR3 length is 15 residues. Germline values: CDR1 SGHNT, CDR2 YYREEE (reference sequence). The CDR3, as DNA: TGTGCCAGCAGCCGAACCGGGACAGGGGGAAACACCATATATTTT. It yields the protein CASSRTGTGGNTIYF.

The gene calls are TRBV6-5 and TRBJ2-1, with D maybe TRBD1 (5 bases). The CDR3 has 15 amino acids. Trimming shortened V by 6 bases and J by 4 bases, and 16 bases separated the two germline ends. In germline, CDR1 is MNHEY, CDR2 SVGAGI. The CDR3, as DNA: TGTGCCAGCAGCTTAGGGGTGTCAGGGTACAATGAGCAGTTCTTC. Its translation: CASSLGVSGYNEQFF.

The V gene is TRBV28, the J gene TRBJ1-2, with D uncertain. The germline CDR1 and CDR2 sequences are MDHEN and SYDVKM. The V gene lost 3 bases and the J gene lost 6 bases, with 14 bases spanning the gap. This CDR3 is built from 14 residues. The CDR3 reads CASSLGSMVDGYTF. CDR3 coding DNA: TGTGCCAGCAGTTTGGGCAGTATGGTGGATGGCTACACCTTC.

This clone has just a few counts. V usage is TRBV19 and J usage is TRBJ1-4; no clear D gene. Per germline, CDR1 LNHDA and CDR2 SQIVND (reference sequence). The CDR3 totals 14 residues. V was clipped by 8 bases and J by 2 bases, with 12 bases between them. CDR3 coding DNA: TGTGCCAGTGCGACAAGGCCGACTAATGAAAAACTGTTTTTT. As protein: CASATRPTNEKLFF.

Relative to its sample, this clone is medium-sized. The gene calls are TRBV7-6 and TRBJ2-1, with D maybe TRBD1 (6 bases). This CDR3 has 16 residues. Germline assignment: CDR1 SGHVS and CDR2 FNYEAQ. V lost 6 bases and J lost 9, with 24 bases in between. CDR3 coding DNA: TGTGCCAGCAGTTCGAACGTCGGGACATCTCTCGGTGAGCAGTTCTTC. Residues: CASSSNVGTSLGEQFF.

The chain recombines TRBV7-2 with TRBJ1-2, with TRBD1 identical over 7 bases. The germline V gene has CDR1 SGHTA and CDR2 FQGNSA. CDR3 length: 15 residues. V was pared by 2 bases and J by 4 bases, with 7 bases of the junction left unmatched. Here the CDR3 DNA reads TGTGCCAGCAGCTTAAACAGGGGCGTCCTCTATGGCTACACCTTC. It translates to CASSLNRGVLYGYTF.

The chain combines TRBV9 with TRBJ2-3, with 9 positions matching TRBD2. Per germline, CDR1 SGDLS and CDR2 YYNGEE. The CDR3 loop spans 14 amino acids. The junction had 5 bases not matched to a gene; V was cut back by 4 bases and J by 5 bases. The CDR3, as DNA: TGTGCCAGCAGCTTAGGACTAGCGCTAGATACGCAGTATTTT. Translated, it gives CASSLGLALDTQYF.

The chain is built from TRBV7-3 and TRBJ2-2; 9 nucleotides line up with TRBD2. Germline assignment: CDR1 SGHTA and CDR2 FQGTGA. The trim removed 6 bases at V and 5 bases at J, leaving 7 bases unmatched. There are 15 residues in the CDR3. The CDR3 loop reads CASRGGLALTGELFF. As DNA, the CDR3 is TGTGCCAGCAGGGGAGGACTAGCGTTAACCGGGGAGCTGTTTTTT.

The rearrangement links TRBV5-5 to TRBJ2-3; TRBD1 agrees at 8 bases. CDR3 length: 16 residues. Per the germline V gene, CDR1 is SGHKS and CDR2 is YYEKEE (reference sequence). V was pared by 4 bases and J by 1 base, with 8 bases of the junction left unmatched. In DNA form, the CDR3 reads TGTGCCAGCAGCCTAGTCCCGGGACAGGGCACAGATACGCAGTATTTT. It encodes CASSLVPGQGTDTQYF.

The V call is TRBV3-1 (or the pseudogene TRBV3-2), the J call TRBJ2-1; the match to TRBD2 covers 10 bases. Germline assignment: CDR1 LGHDT and CDR2 YNNKEL (reference sequence). After removal of 4 bases from V and 8 bases from J, the junction contained 11 bases not matched to a gene. The CDR3 spans 16 residues. The CDR3 DNA follows: TGTGCCAGCAGCCCTCAATCGGGGACTAGCGTCGATGAGCAGTTCTTC. It codes for CASSPQSGTSVDEQFF.

This clone is a singleton in its sample. This chain uses TRBV27 with TRBJ2-2; D call uncertain. The germline gives CDR1 MNHEY, CDR2 SMNVEV (reference sequence). The CDR3 spans 16 residues. Between the trimmed V and J ends, which lost 3 bases and 0 bases, there was a span of 11 bases. The CDR3 loop reads CASSFQGASNTGELFF. DNA of the CDR3: TGTGCCAGCAGTTTCCAAGGAGCATCGAACACCGGGGAGCTGTTTTTT.

The chain combines TRBV5-1 with TRBJ1-1, with TRBD1 matching over 9 bases. This CDR3 comprises 14 residues. Germline CDR1 reads SGHRS; CDR2 reads YFSETQ. Trimming cost V 4 bases and J 4 bases; bases outside gene matches: 5. This CDR3 reads CASSAGQGFTEAFF. The CDR3 region has the DNA TGCGCCAGCAGCGCCGGACAGGGGTTCACTGAAGCTTTCTTT.

Of note for this clone: This same CDR3 is encoded by further DNA sequences in the sample. The gene calls are TRBV28 and TRBJ1-5; unclear D gene. There are 17 residues in the CDR3. Trimming pared 1 base from V and 0 bases from J, leaving 13 bases between. Germline CDR1 and CDR2: MDHEN and SYDVKM. The CDR3 sequence is CASSLLGSRFSNQPQHF. In nucleotides, the CDR3 is TGTGCCAGCAGTTTATTGGGTTCTAGGTTTAGCAATCAGCCCCAGCATTTT. The full variable domain, in which reference TRBV28 and TRBJ1-5 provide the parts outside the CDR3, is DVKVTQSSRYLVKRTGEKVFLECVQDMDHENMFWYRQDPGLGLRLIYFSYDVKMKEKGDIPEGYSVSREKKERFSLILESASTNQTSMYLCASSLLGSRFSNQPQHFGDGTRLSIL.

The gene calls are TRBV21-1 and TRBJ2-7; the D segment call TRBD2 is taken from the table without a DNA check. TRBV21-1 is flagged as a pseudogene. This CDR3 region has 16 residues. The CDR3 nucleotides read TGTGCCAGCAGCCCTAAGAGGGCTAGCGGGAGGTACGAGCAGTACTTC. This gives the protein CASSPKRASGRYEQYF.

The chain employs TRBV9 and TRBJ2-7; maybe TRBD2 (6 bases). The CDR3 sequence is 16 residues long. The germline V and J ends were trimmed by 4 bases and 3 bases, with 20 bases remaining between them. Germline values: CDR1 SGDLS, CDR2 YYNGEE. CDR3 residues: CASSHSPQRVNYEQYF. In DNA, the CDR3 is TGTGCCAGCAGCCATTCCCCCCAGCGGGTCAACTACGAGCAGTACTTC.

The chain has TRBV19 and TRBJ1-2; 7 nucleotides align to TRBD1. Germline lookup yields CDR1 LNHDA and CDR2 SQIVND (reference sequence). The CDR3 runs 15 residues. V was clipped by 3 bases and J by 0 bases; unmatched bases: 4. CDR3 loop: CASSIGTATNYGYTF. CDR3 DNA: TGTGCCAGTAGTATCGGGACAGCTACTAACTATGGCTACACCTTC.

The V and J genes are TRBV28 and TRBJ2-3; D is perhaps TRBD1 (6 bases). In germline, CDR1 is MDHEN, CDR2 SYDVKM. The V gene lost 5 bases and the J gene lost 6 bases, with 12 bases spanning the gap. The CDR3 consists of 13 residues. CDR3 region: CASSPRRGDTQYF. CDR3 in DNA: TGTGCCAGCAGTCCCCGAAGGGGGGATACGCAGTATTTT. The full variable domain, its missing parts supplied by reference TRBV28 and TRBJ2-3, is DVKVTQSSRYLVKRTGEKVFLECVQDMDHENMFWYRQDPGLGLRLIYFSYDVKMKEKGDIPEGYSVSREKKERFSLILESASTNQTSMYLCASSPRRGDTQYFGPGTRLTVL.

The CDR3, as DNA: TGTGCCAGCAGCCGGCACAGGGGATTCGGTGAAAAACTGTTTTTT. Residues: CASSRHRGFGEKLFF. The V call is TRBV4-2, the J call TRBJ1-4, with 7 bases lining up with TRBD1. CDR3 length: 15 amino acids. CDR1 and CDR2 from the germline V gene are LGHNA and YNFKEQ. Trimming removed 4 bases from V and 7 bases from J; junction bases left unmatched: 9.